This T cell receptor beta chain is drawn from a study of blood T cell repertoires in COVID-19. Germline V gene sequence: CDR1 SGHTA, CDR2 FQGTGA. CDR3 length equals 13 residues. Trimming stripped 1 base from V and 7 bases from J, with 10 bases between. Libraries were prepared by immunoSEQ multiplex PCR; TCRdb keeps only in-frame clonotypes and omits some of them. The repertoire holds about 99,000 clones, with roughly four fifths as singletons. V is TRBV7-3 and J is TRBJ1-1; D is possibly TRBD1 (6 bases). The sequenced sample consisted of peripheral blood. The sequence was collected from a man aged 55 to 69 with acute or convalescent COVID-19. For the CDR3, the DNA is TGTGCCAGCAGCTTAAACAGGGCCTATGAAGCTTTCTTT. Its translation is CASSLNRAYEAFF. The entire variable domain, with the rest obtained from reference TRBV7-3 and TRBJ1-1, is as follows: GAGVSQTPSNKVTEKGKYVELRCDPISGHTALYWYRQSLGQGPEFLIYFQGTGAADDSGLPNDRFFAVRPEGSVSTLKIQRTERGDSAVYLCASSLNRAYEAFFGQGTRLTVV.